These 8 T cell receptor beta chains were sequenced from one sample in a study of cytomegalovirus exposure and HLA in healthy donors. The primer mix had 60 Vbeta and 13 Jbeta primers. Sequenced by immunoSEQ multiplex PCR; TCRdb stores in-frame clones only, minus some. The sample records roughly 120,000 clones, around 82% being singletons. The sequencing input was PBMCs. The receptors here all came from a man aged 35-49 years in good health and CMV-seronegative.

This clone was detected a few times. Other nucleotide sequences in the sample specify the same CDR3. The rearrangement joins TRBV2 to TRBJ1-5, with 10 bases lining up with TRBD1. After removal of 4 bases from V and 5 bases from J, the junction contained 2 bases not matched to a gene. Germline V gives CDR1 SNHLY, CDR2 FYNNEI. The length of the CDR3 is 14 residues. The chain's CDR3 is CASSGQGAHQPQHF. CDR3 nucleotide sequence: TGTGCCAGCAGTGGACAGGGGGCTCATCAGCCCCAGCATTTT.

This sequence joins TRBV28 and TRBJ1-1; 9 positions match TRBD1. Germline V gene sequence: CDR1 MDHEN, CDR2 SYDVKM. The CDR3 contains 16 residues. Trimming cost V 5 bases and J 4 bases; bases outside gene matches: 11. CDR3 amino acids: CASSPGTGPEATEAFF. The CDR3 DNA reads TGTGCCAGCAGTCCGGGGACAGGGCCAGAGGCCACTGAAGCTTTCTTT.

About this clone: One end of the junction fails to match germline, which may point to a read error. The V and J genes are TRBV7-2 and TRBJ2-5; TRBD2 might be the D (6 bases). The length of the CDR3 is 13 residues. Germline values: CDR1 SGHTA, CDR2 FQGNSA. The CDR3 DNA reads TGTGCCAGCAGCCGGGGGAACCAGGAGACCCAGTACTTC. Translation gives CASSRGNQETQYF.

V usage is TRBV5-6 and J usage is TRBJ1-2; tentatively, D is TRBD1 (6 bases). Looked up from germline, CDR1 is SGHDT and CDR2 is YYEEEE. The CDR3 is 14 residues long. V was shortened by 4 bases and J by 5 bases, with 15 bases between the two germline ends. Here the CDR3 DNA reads TGTGCCAGCAGCATCAACAGGGAACGTTATGGCTACACCTTC. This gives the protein CASSINRERYGYTF.

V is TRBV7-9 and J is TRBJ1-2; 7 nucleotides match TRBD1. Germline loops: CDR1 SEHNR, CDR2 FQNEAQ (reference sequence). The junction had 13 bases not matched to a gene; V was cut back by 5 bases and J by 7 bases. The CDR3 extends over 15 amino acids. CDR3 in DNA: TGTGCCAGCAGCCAAGGGGGCGGCTCATCGGGTGGCTACACCTTC. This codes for CASSQGGGSSGGYTF.

CDR3 in amino acids: CASSLTGSNTEAFF. In DNA form, the CDR3 reads TGTGCCAGCAGCCTGACAGGGAGCAACACTGAAGCTTTCTTT. The J gene is TRBJ1-1, the V gene TRBV7-3, with 7 bases fitting TRBD1. The V gene's germline CDR1 is SGHTA and CDR2 FQGTGA. Trimming removed 5 bases from V and 2 bases from J; junction bases left unmatched: 5. CDR3 length: 14 amino acids.

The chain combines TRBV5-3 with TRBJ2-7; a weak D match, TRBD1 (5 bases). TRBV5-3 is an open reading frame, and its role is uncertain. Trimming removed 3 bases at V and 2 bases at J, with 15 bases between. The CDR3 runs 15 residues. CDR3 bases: TGTGCCAGAAGCTACCCGCTTACAGGTGCCTACGAGCAGTACTTC. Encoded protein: CARSYPLTGAYEQYF.

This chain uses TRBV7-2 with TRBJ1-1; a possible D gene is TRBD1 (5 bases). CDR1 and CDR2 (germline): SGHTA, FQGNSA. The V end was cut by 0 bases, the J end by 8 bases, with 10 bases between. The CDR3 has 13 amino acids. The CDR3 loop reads CASSLADRGEAFF. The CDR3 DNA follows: TGTGCCAGCAGCTTAGCGGACCGGGGGGAAGCTTTCTTT.